This T cell receptor (beta chain) was documented in a study of shared clonotypes between healthy human individuals. Naive CD8 cells lacked CD45RO, underwent positive selection for CCR7 and left out terminally differentiated effector memory CD45RA+ cells. This CDR3 is built from 16 residues. Germline loops: CDR1 MNHEY, CDR2 SMNVEV (reference sequence). V lost 10 bases, J lost 1 base, and 22 bases lay in between. Original data processing: Filtering differed for immunoSEQ, which gave only junction sequences without quality scores. Some clones are missing from TCRdb's copy, which holds only in-frame ones; the method was immunoSEQ multiplex PCR. Clone size and V and J calls were adopted from that table, with D and trimming inferred from the DNA. The sample contains a few million clones, just over 90% of which appear only once.

The sequence derives from a man aged 18 to 30 in good health. Some clones in this sample may be carry-over from other donors' samples. V is TRBV27 and J is TRBJ1-1; TRBD1 is a possible D gene (5 bases). Sequencing used naive CD8+ T cells from PBMCs. CDR3 residues: CANYDRDPDWNTEAFF. Here the CDR3 DNA reads TGTGCCAACTATGACCGGGACCCTGATTGGAACACTGAAGCTTTCTTT.